Presented here are 18 T cell receptor beta chains from one specimen sequenced in a study of shared clonotypes between healthy human individuals. Measured with immunoSEQ multiplex PCR; TCRdb has only the in-frame clones, and not every one. The data show fewer than 1.6 million clones, with approximately 98.5% seen just once and over 0.3% held by the top ten. The sample comprised naive CD4+ T cells sorted from blood. Subset denoted: CD45RA+ positively selected. These receptors originate from a man younger than 40 in good health.

The chain links TRBV5-1 to TRBJ2-1, with 11 nucleotides matching TRBD2. This CDR3 contains 18 residues. With V trimmed by 1 base and J by 9 bases, 15 bases remained unmatched. Germline V gene data show CDR1 as SGHRS and CDR2 as YFSETQ. CDR3: CASSLLPSGRTALSEQFF. CDR3 nucleotide sequence: TGCGCCAGCAGCTTGCTGCCTAGCGGGAGGACCGCACTTAGTGAGCAGTTCTTC.

J is TRBJ1-1 and V is TRBV6-5, with TRBD1 matching over 7 bases. CDR3 size: 15 residues. Losses at the gene ends were 6 bases for V and 4 bases for J; bases not matched to a gene: 11. CDR1 and CDR2 from the germline V gene are MNHEY and SVGAGI. The CDR3 sequence: CASSQRTGTRTEAFF. DNA for the CDR3: TGTGCCAGCAGCCAAAGGACAGGAACCCGCACTGAAGCTTTCTTT.

V and J are TRBV11-2 and TRBJ1-5; D is perhaps TRBD1 (5 bases). The germline V gene encodes CDR1 SGHAT and CDR2 FQNNGV. The CDR3 is 12 residues long. V was trimmed by 8 bases and J by 1 base, leaving 6 bases between them. The CDR3 DNA sequence: TGTGCCAGCGAGGGGAGCAATCAGCCCCAGCATTTT. Its translation: CASEGSNQPQHF.

The chain recombines TRBV18 with TRBJ1-1; D uncertain. Germline assignment: CDR1 KGHSH and CDR2 LQKENI. Trimming pared 0 bases from V and 4 bases from J, leaving 12 bases between. The CDR3 extends over 15 amino acids. CDR3 in amino acids: CASSPPRVVPTEAFF. The CDR3 DNA sequence: TGTGCCAGCTCACCACCAAGGGTAGTACCCACTGAAGCTTTCTTT.

The genes are TRBV7-8 and TRBJ2-1, with D unclear. V was pared by 1 base and J by 4 bases, with 8 bases between. Germline V CDR1 and CDR2: SGHVS, FQNEAQ. CDR3 size: 14 residues. CDR3 region: CASSLGPGYNEQFF. CDR3 nucleotide sequence: TGTGCCAGCAGCTTAGGGCCCGGTTACAATGAGCAGTTCTTC.

V usage is TRBV28 and J usage is TRBJ2-1; 8 positions match TRBD1. This CDR3 is built from 14 residues. The trim removed 8 bases at V and 4 bases at J, leaving 7 bases unmatched. Per germline, CDR1 MDHEN and CDR2 SYDVKM. CDR3 DNA sequence: TGTGCCAGCGTTAGGACAGGGATTTACAATGAGCAGTTCTTC. It is translated as CASVRTGIYNEQFF.

The chain carries TRBV5-1 and TRBJ2-1, with 8 nucleotides matching TRBD1. Germline V gives CDR1 SGHRS, CDR2 YFSETQ. J lost 1 base, V lost 0 bases, and 3 bases had no gene match. The CDR3 runs 16 residues. CDR3 DNA sequence: TGCGCCAGCAGCTTGGCCTGGACAGGGTCCTACAATGAGCAGTTCTTC. Protein product: CASSLAWTGSYNEQFF.

The chain joins TRBV27 to TRBJ2-5, with TRBD1 matching 8 bases. The ends lost 5 bases at V and 5 bases at J; junction bases unmatched: 10. The CDR3 is made up of 15 amino acids. Germline CDR1 reads MNHEY; CDR2 reads SMNVEV (reference sequence). Here the CDR3 DNA reads TGTGCCAGCAGTACAAAGGACAGGGACTTCGAGACCCAGTACTTC. Translated, it gives CASSTKDRDFETQYF.

The genes are TRBV12-5 and TRBJ2-5; tentatively, D is TRBD1 or TRBD2 (5 bases each). CDR1 and CDR2 (germline): LGHNT, FRNRAP. This CDR3 spans 15 amino acids. Deletions cut 7 bases from V and 1 base from J, with 16 bases between. CDR3 sequence: CASATGSSLQETQYF. The CDR3 nucleotides read TGTGCTAGTGCCACAGGTTCTAGCCTCCAAGAGACCCAGTACTTC.

This clone appeared a few times. Other DNA sequences in this specimen translate into the identical CDR3. The gene calls are TRBV5-1 and TRBJ2-3; D is unresolved. With 4 bases removed from V and 2 bases from J, the gap between germline ends came to 2 bases. Germline V gives CDR1 SGHRS, CDR2 YFSETQ. This CDR3 is built from 11 residues. The DNA of the CDR3 is TGCGCCAGCAGCATCACAGATACGCAGTATTTT. Amino acids: CASSITDTQYF.

This clone was seen repeatedly, ten times or more. Distinct nucleotide sequences in the sample also encode this CDR3. The V call is TRBV7-9, the J call TRBJ1-2, with D unclear. In germline, CDR1 is SEHNR, CDR2 FQNEAQ (reference sequence). The CDR3 sequence is 14 residues long. Between the trimmed V and J ends, which lost 2 bases and 5 bases, there was a span of 12 bases. The CDR3 sequence is CASSLRPAEYGYTF. CDR3 DNA: TGTGCCAGCAGCTTACGACCGGCAGAATATGGCTACACCTTC.

The chain recombines TRBV6-5 with TRBJ1-3, with TRBD1 matching 7 bases. Trimming removed 7 bases from V and 1 base from J; junction bases left unmatched: 4. CDR3 size: 14 residues. Germline values: CDR1 MNHEY, CDR2 SVGAGI. The CDR3 here is CASNPGGSGNTIYF. The CDR3 bases are TGTGCCAGCAATCCAGGGGGGTCTGGAAACACCATATATTTT.

The chain recombines TRBV7-2 with TRBJ1-4; 7 bases align to TRBD1. CDR1 SGHTA and CDR2 FQGNSA come from the germline V gene. The CDR3 runs to 14 residues. J gave up 4 bases and V 5 bases, and 4 bases lay outside the gene matches. The CDR3 loop reads CASSRQGLNEKLFF. The DNA for the CDR3 is TGTGCCAGCAGCAGACAGGGACTTAATGAAAAACTGTTTTTT.

The V gene is TRBV5-4, the J gene TRBJ2-7; TRBD1 matches 12 bases. The germline V gene has CDR1 SGHNT and CDR2 YYREEE (reference sequence). V was clipped by 3 bases and J by 6 bases; unmatched bases: 4. The CDR3 is 14 residues long. The CDR3 DNA reads as TGTGCCAGCAGCTGGGACAGGGGGCTTCGCGAGCAGTACTTC. Its protein is CASSWDRGLREQYF.

This rearrangement joins TRBV4-3 to TRBJ2-2; D not certain. CDR3 length: 15 residues. The germline V and J ends were trimmed by 0 bases and 6 bases, with 11 bases remaining between them. Germline CDR1 LGHNA, CDR2 YSLEER. CDR3 region: CASSQEVSTAGELFF. DNA of the CDR3: TGCGCCAGCAGCCAAGAAGTTTCGACGGCCGGGGAGCTGTTTTTT.

The V gene is TRBV19, the J gene TRBJ2-7; possible D gene TRBD1, 5 bases. Germline CDR1 LNHDA, CDR2 SQIVND (reference sequence). This CDR3 spans 16 amino acids. The V end was cut by 4 bases, the J end by 7 bases, with 23 bases between. The CDR3 DNA reads TGTGCCAGTAGTAGCCACCTGGGGCCCTCGAGTGGGGAGCAGTACTTC. It codes for CASSSHLGPSSGEQYF.

V and J are TRBV14 and TRBJ2-7, with D tentatively TRBD2 (6 bases). From germline, CDR1 is SGHDN and CDR2 FVKESK. The germline V and J ends were trimmed by 3 bases and 2 bases, with 17 bases remaining between them. The CDR3 covers 16 residues. The CDR3 coding sequence is TGTGCCAGCAGCCAGGTCCGGGGAGGCGGAACCTACGAGCAGTACTTC. Translated: CASSQVRGGGTYEQYF.

This clone was recorded once. The rearrangement joins TRBV7-2 to TRBJ1-1, with 9 bases that match TRBD1. CDR3 size: 17 residues. Trimming took 0 bases from V and 1 from J; bases not matched to a gene: 6. Looked up from germline, CDR1 is SGHTA and CDR2 is FQGNSA. CDR3 in amino acids: CASSLAWDRAGNTEAFF. The CDR3 nucleotides read TGTGCCAGCAGCTTAGCATGGGACAGGGCCGGGAACACTGAAGCTTTCTTT.